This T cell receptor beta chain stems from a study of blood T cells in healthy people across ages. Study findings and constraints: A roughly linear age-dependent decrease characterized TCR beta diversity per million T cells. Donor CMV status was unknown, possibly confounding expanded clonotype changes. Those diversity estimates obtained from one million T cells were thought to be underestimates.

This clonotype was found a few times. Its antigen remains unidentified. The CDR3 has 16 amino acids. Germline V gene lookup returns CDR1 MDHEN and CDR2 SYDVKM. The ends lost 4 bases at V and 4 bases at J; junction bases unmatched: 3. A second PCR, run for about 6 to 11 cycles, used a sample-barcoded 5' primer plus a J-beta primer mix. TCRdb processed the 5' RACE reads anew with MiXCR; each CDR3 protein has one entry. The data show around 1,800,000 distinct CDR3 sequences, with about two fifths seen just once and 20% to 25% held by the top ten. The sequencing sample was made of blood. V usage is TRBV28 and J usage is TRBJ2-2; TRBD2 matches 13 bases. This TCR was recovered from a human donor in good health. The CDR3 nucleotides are TGTGCCAGCAGTTCGCGGACTAGCGGGGGCACCGGGGAGCTGTTTTTT. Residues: CASSSRTSGGTGELFF.